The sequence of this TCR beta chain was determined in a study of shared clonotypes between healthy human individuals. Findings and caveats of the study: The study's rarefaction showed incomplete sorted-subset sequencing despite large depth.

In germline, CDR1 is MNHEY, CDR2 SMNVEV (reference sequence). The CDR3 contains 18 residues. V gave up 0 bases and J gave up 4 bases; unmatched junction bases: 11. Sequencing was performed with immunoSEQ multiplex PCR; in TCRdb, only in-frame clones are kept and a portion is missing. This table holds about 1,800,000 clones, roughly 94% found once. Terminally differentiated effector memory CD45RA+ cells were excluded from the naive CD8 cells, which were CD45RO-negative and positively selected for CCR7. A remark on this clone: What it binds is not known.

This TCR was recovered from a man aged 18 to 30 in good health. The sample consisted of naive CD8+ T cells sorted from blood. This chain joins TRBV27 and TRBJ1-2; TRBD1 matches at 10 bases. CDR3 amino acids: CASSLSPGTGAFGYGYTF. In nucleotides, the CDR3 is TGTGCCAGCAGTTTATCCCCCGGGACAGGGGCTTTCGGCTATGGCTACACCTTC.